One and the same sample provided the 16 T cell receptor beta chains below, sequenced in a study of cytomegalovirus exposure and HLA in healthy donors. The PCR used 60 Vbeta and 13 Jbeta primers. TCRdb's copy holds only in-frame clones and misses some; the assay was immunoSEQ multiplex PCR. This repertoire shows more than 150,000 clones, 60% to 85% found once; its top ten account for around 1.6%. Material for sequencing was PBMCs. The receptors originated from a man younger than 35 in good health and CMV-seronegative.

This clone was picked up a small number of times. This chain links TRBV5-4 with TRBJ2-7, with TRBD1 matching 9 bases. The CDR3 loop spans 16 amino acids. V trimming: 0 bases; J trimming: 6 bases; junction bases outside the gene matches: 10. Per germline, CDR1 SGHNT and CDR2 YYREEE (reference sequence). CDR3 in DNA: TGTGCCAGCAGCTTGGCCAGGGGGACAGGGTTGTTCGAGCAGTACTTC. Translating gives CASSLARGTGLFEQYF.

The rearrangement joins TRBV7-3 to TRBJ2-1, with D tentatively TRBD1 (6 bases). Trimming shortened V by 5 bases and J by 10 bases, and 18 bases separated the two germline ends. The germline V gene encodes CDR1 SGHTA and CDR2 FQGTGA. CDR3 length: 14 amino acids. Written as DNA, the CDR3 is TGTGCCAGCAGCCCCGACGGACAGTTAGGGGAGCAGTTCTTC. Encoded protein: CASSPDGQLGEQFF. Complete variable domain (other parts from reference TRBV7-3 and TRBJ2-1): GAGVSQTPSNKVTEKGKYVELRCDPISGHTALYWYRQSLGQGPEFLIYFQGTGAADDSGLPNDRFFAVRPEGSVSTLKIQRTERGDSAVYLCASSPDGQLGEQFFGPGTRLTVL.

The chain is built from TRBV28 and TRBJ2-7; TRBD1 is a possible D gene (5 bases). V was trimmed by 5 bases and J by 2 bases, leaving 16 bases between them. The length of the CDR3 is 15 residues. Germline assignment: CDR1 MDHEN and CDR2 SYDVKM. CDR3 protein: CASSGFGAATYEQYF. In DNA form, the CDR3 reads TGTGCCAGCAGTGGCTTTGGGGCCGCGACCTACGAGCAGTACTTC. Together with reference TRBV28 and TRBJ2-7, the CDR3 gives the full variable domain: DVKVTQSSRYLVKRTGEKVFLECVQDMDHENMFWYRQDPGLGLRLIYFSYDVKMKEKGDIPEGYSVSREKKERFSLILESASTNQTSMYLCASSGFGAATYEQYFGPGTRLTVT.

The chain uses TRBV11-2 and TRBJ2-5, with 7 bases that match TRBD2. The V and J ends lost 0 bases and 7 bases, in that order; junction bases with no gene match: 2. The CDR3 has 13 amino acids. The germline CDR1 and CDR2 sequences are SGHAT and FQNNGV. The CDR3 bases are TGTGCCAGCAGCTTAGACCCGGGGGGGACCCAGTACTTC. It yields the protein CASSLDPGGTQYF.

This chain connects TRBV10-3 to TRBJ1-2, with D possibly TRBD1 on 6 matching bases. This CDR3 has 12 amino acids. Germline V CDR1 and CDR2: ENHRY, SYGVKD. V shed 4 bases and J shed 3 bases, with 6 bases lying between them. The CDR3 nucleotides are TGTGCCATCAGTGCAGGGGACTATGGCTACACCTTC. This encodes CAISAGDYGYTF.

The chain couples TRBV15 to TRBJ1-6, with D possibly being TRBD1 (5 bases). The CDR3 sequence is 16 residues long. Between the trimmed V and J ends, which lost 0 bases and 7 bases, there was a span of 13 bases. Germline V gene sequence: CDR1 LNHNV, CDR2 YYDKDF (reference sequence). CDR3 in DNA: TGTGCCACCAGCAGAGATTGGACCGGGGGGAATTCACCCCTCCACTTT. It specifies CATSRDWTGGNSPLHF.

J is TRBJ2-1 and V is TRBV9; 8 bases match TRBD2. This CDR3 is 12 amino acids long. J gave up 9 bases and V 3 bases, and 2 bases lay outside the gene matches. CDR1 is SGDLS, CDR2 YYNGEE, per germline. This chain's CDR3 is CASSAREGEQFF. For the CDR3, the DNA is TGTGCCAGCAGCGCTCGGGAGGGTGAGCAGTTCTTC. The variable domain in full, with the rest retrieved from reference TRBV9 and TRBJ2-1, is DSGVTQTPKHLITATGQRVTLRCSPRSGDLSVYWYQQSLDQGLQFLIQYYNGEERAKGNILERFSAQQFPDLHSELNLSSLELGDSALYFCASSAREGEQFFGPGTRLTVL.

The chain combines TRBV2 with TRBJ2-7; D is perhaps TRBD1 (7 bases). The length of the CDR3 is 16 residues. Trimming took 3 bases from V and 2 from J, leaving 17 bases between them. In germline, CDR1 is SNHLY, CDR2 FYNNEI. CDR3 sequence reads: CASSDSRQGGTYEQYF. In nucleotides, the CDR3 is TGTGCCAGCAGTGATTCTCGGCAGGGGGGCACCTACGAGCAGTACTTC.

This chain joins TRBV6-5 and TRBJ1-6; D is unresolved. V gave up 7 bases and J gave up 0 bases, with 10 bases separating them. The germline CDR1 and CDR2 sequences are MNHEY and SVGAGI. The CDR3 runs 15 residues. The CDR3 spells CASKLGGSYNSPLHF. CDR3 DNA sequence: TGTGCCAGCAAGTTAGGCGGCTCCTATAATTCACCCCTCCACTTT.

This clone was seen only a few times. The gene calls are TRBV6-6 and TRBJ2-7; D remains ambiguous. V lost 6 bases and J lost 0, with 18 bases in between. The CDR3 loop spans 16 amino acids. Germline V CDR1 and CDR2: MNHNY, SVGAGI (reference sequence). CDR3 nucleotides: TGTGCCAGCAGCCTTACCACGCCTCGCAGCTCCTACGAGCAGTACTTC. It yields the protein CASSLTTPRSSYEQYF.

Of note for this clone: At one end, the junction sequence differs from germline, possibly due to a read error. The rearrangement joins TRBV7-7 to TRBJ2-5; D not resolved. This CDR3 comprises 15 residues. Germline values: CDR1 SSHAT, CDR2 FNYEAQ (reference sequence). The CDR3 loop is CASSLGGASQETQYF. In DNA, the CDR3 is TGTGCTAGCAGCTTAGGTGGAGCAAGTCAAGAGACCCAGTACTTC.

The rearrangement joins TRBV28 to TRBJ2-3, with D possibly TRBD2 on 5 matching bases. V was shortened by 9 bases and J by 0 bases, with 10 bases between the two germline ends. The CDR3 sequence is 13 residues long. Germline loops: CDR1 MDHEN, CDR2 SYDVKM. The CDR3 reads CASLAPSTDTQYF. The CDR3 DNA reads TGTGCCAGTCTAGCACCAAGCACAGATACGCAGTATTTT.

This clone occurred a few times. The V gene is TRBV29-1, the J gene TRBJ2-2; D is possibly TRBD1 (6 bases). Germline CDR1 reads SQVTM; CDR2 reads ANQGSEA. Trimming left V 7 bases short and J 6 bases short, with 12 bases between. The CDR3 length is 12 residues. The CDR3 DNA is TGCAGCGGAAGGGGGTCCCCCGGGGAGCTGTTTTTT. Translation: CSGRGSPGELFF.

As for this clone: One end of the junction does not line up with germline, which may come from a read error. The CDR3 region has the DNA TGTGCCAGCAGCCTAGCGGGCGTTGTCTACGAGCAGTACTTC. This sequence encodes CASSLAGVVYEQYF. The chain links TRBV7-9 to TRBJ2-7; TRBD2 agrees at 8 bases. The germline CDR1 and CDR2 sequences are SEHNR and FQNEAQ (reference sequence). This CDR3 is built from 14 residues.

The chain employs TRBV18 and TRBJ2-1; 10 bases agree with TRBD1. V was clipped by 3 bases and J by 3 bases; unmatched bases: 5. This CDR3 is 16 amino acids long. Germline V lookup: CDR1 KGHSH, CDR2 LQKENI. The CDR3 DNA reads as TGTGCCAGCTCACCGGCTCGGACAGGGGGCTACAATGAGCAGTTCTTC. Its protein product is CASSPARTGGYNEQFF. The variable domain in full, with the rest retrieved from reference TRBV18 and TRBJ2-1, is NAGVMQNPRHLVRRRGQEARLRCSPMKGHSHVYWYRQLPEEGLKFMVYLQKENIIDESGMPKERFSAEFPKEGPSILRIQQVVRGDSAAYFCASSPARTGGYNEQFFGPGTRLTVL.

The chain links TRBV10-3 to TRBJ2-2; D perhaps matches TRBD1 (5 bases). The V gene lost 0 bases and the J gene lost 7 bases, with 12 bases spanning the gap. Germline V gene lookup returns CDR1 ENHRY and CDR2 SYGVKD. This CDR3 is 15 amino acids long. CDR3 bases: TGTGCCATCAGTGAGTCGGGCAGGGCCAACGGGGAGCTGTTTTTT. Its translation: CAISESGRANGELFF.